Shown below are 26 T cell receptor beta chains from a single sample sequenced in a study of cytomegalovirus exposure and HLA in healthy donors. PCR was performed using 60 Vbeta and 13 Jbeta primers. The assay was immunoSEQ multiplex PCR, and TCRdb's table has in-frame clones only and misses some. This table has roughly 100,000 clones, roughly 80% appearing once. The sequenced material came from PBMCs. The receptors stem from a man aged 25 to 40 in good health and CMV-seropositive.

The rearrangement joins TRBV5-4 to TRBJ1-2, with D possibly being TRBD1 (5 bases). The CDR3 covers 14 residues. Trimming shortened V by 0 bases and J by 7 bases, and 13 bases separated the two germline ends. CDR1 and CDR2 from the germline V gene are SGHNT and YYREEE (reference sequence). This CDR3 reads CASSLAARGSGYTF. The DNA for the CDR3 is TGTGCCAGCAGCTTGGCCGCAAGGGGTTCTGGCTACACCTTC.

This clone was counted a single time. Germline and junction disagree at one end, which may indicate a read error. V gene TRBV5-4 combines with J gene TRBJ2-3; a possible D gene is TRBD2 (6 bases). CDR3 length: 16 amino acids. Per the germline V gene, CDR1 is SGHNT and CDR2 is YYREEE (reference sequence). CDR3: CASSLGFGGGTDMQYF. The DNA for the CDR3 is TGTGCCAGCAGCTTGGGTTTCGGGGGAGGCACAGATATGCAGTATTTT.

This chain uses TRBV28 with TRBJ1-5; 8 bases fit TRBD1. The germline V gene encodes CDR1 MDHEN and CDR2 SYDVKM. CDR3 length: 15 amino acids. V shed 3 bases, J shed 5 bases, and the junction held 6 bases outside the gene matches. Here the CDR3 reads CASSFFARGHQPQHF. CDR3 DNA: TGTGCCAGCAGTTTTTTCGCCAGGGGGCATCAGCCCCAGCATTTT.

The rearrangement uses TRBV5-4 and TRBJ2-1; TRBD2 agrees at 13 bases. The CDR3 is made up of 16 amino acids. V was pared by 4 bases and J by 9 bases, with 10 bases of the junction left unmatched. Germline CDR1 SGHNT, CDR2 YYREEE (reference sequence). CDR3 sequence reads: CASSPEGTSGVSEQFF. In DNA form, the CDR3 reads TGTGCCAGCAGCCCGGAAGGGACTAGCGGGGTGTCTGAGCAGTTCTTC.

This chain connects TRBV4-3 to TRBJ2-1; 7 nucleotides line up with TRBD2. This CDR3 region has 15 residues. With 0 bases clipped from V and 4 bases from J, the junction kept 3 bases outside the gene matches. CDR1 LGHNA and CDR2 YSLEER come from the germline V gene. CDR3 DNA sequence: TGCGCCAGCAGCCAAGAAGAGCGGGGATACAATGAGCAGTTCTTC. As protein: CASSQEERGYNEQFF.

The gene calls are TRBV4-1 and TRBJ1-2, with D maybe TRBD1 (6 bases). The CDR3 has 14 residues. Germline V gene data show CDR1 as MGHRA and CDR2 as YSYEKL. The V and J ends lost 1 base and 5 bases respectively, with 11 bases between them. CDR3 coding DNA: TGCGCCAGCAGCCAAGTACAGGGCGAGTATGGCTACACCTTC. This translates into CASSQVQGEYGYTF.

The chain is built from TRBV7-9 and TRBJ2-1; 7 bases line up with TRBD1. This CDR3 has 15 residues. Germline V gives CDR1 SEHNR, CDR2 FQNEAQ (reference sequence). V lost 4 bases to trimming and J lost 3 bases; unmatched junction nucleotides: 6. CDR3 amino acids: CASSSEDRVYNEQFF. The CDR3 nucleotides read TGTGCCAGCAGCTCCGAAGACAGGGTCTACAATGAGCAGTTCTTC. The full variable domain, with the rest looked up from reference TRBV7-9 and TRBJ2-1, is DTGVSQNPRHKITKRGQNVTFRCDPISEHNRLYWYRQTLGQGPEFLTYFQNEAQLEKSRLLSDRFSAERPKGSFSTLEIQRTEQGDSAMYLCASSSEDRVYNEQFFGPGTRLTVL.

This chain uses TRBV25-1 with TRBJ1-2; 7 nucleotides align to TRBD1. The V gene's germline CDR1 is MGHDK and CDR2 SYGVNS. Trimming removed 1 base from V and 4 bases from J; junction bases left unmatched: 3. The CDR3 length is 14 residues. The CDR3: CASSESGTVYGYTF. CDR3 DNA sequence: TGTGCCAGCAGTGAATCCGGGACAGTCTATGGCTACACCTTC.

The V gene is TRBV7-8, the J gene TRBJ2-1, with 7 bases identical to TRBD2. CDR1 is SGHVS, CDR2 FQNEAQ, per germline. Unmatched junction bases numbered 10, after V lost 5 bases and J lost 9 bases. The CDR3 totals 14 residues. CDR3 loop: CASSHSGRASEQFF. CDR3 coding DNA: TGTGCCAGCAGCCACTCGGGGAGGGCGAGTGAGCAGTTCTTC.

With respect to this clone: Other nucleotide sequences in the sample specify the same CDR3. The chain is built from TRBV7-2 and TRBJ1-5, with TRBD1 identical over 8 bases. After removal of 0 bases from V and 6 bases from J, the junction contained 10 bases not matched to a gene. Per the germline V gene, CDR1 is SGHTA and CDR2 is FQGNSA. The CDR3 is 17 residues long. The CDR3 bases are TGTGCCAGCAGCTTAGCGCTTTGGACAGGGAAAGGTCAGCCCCAGCATTTT. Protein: CASSLALWTGKGQPQHF.

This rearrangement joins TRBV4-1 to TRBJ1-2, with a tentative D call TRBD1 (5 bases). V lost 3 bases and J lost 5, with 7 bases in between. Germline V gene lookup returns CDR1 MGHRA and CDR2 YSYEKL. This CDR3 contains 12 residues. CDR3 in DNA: TGCGCCAGCAGCCAGGCAGGGTATGGCTACACCTTC. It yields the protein CASSQAGYGYTF.

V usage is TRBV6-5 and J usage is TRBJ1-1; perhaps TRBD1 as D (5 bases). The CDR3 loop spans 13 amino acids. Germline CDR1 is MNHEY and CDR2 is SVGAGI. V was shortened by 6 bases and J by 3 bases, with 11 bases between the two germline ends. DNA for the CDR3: TGTGCCAGCAGGTCAGACAGATACACTGAAGCTTTCTTT. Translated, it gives CASRSDRYTEAFF.

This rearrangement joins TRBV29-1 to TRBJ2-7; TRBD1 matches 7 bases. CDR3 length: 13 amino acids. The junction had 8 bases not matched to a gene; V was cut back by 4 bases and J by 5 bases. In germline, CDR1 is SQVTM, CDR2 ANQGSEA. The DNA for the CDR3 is TGCAGCGTTGGACGCGGACAGGCTCACGAGCAGTACTTC. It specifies CSVGRGQAHEQYF.

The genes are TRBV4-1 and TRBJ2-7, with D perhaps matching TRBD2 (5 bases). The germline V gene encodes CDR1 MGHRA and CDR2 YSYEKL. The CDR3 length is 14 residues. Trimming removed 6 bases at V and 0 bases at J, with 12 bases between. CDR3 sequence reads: CASRGARDSYEQYF. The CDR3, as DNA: TGCGCCAGCAGAGGAGCTCGGGACTCCTACGAGCAGTACTTC.

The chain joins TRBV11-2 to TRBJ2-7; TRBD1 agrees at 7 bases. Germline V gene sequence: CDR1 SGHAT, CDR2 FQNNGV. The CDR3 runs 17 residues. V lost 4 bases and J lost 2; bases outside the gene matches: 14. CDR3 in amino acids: CASSWQGQYDITYEQYF. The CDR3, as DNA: TGTGCCAGCAGCTGGCAGGGACAGTACGATATTACCTACGAGCAGTACTTC.

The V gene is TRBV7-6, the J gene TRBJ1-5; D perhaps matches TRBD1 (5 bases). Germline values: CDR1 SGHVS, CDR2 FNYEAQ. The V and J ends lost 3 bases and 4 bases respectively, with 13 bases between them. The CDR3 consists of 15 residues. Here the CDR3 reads CASSLGGDRNQPQHF. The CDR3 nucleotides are TGTGCCAGCAGCTTGGGGGGGGATAGGAATCAGCCCCAGCATTTT.

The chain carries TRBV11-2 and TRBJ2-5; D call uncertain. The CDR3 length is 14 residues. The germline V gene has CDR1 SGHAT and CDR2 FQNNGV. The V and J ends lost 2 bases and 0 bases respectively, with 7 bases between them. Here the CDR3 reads CASSLFTDQETQYF. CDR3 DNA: TGTGCCAGCAGCTTATTTACGGACCAAGAGACCCAGTACTTC. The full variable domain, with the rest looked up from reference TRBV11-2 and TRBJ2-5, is EAGVAQSPRYKIIEKRQSVAFWCNPISGHATLYWYQQILGQGPKLLIQFQNNGVVDDSQLPKDRFSAERLKGVDSTLKIQPAKLEDSAVYLCASSLFTDQETQYFGPGTRLLVL.

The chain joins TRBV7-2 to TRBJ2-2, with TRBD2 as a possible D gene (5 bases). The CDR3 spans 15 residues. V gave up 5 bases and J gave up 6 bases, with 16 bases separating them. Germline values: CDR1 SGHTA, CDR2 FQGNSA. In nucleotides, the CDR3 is TGTGCCAGCAGCCCCTGGCCGGGAACGGCCGGGGAGCTGTTTTTT. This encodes CASSPWPGTAGELFF.

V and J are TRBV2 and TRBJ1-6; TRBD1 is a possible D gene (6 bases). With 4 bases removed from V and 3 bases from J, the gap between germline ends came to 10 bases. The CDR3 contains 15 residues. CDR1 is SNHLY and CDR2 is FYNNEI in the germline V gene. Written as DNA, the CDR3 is TGTGCCAGCAGTGTCACAGGGATCTATAATTCACCCCTCCACTTT. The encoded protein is CASSVTGIYNSPLHF.

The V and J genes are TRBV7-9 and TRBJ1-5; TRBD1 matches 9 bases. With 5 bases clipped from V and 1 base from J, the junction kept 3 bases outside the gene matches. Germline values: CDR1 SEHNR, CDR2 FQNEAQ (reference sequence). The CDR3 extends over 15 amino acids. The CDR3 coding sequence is TGTGCCAGCAGCCCCACAGGGGGCAGCAATCAGCCCCAGCATTTT. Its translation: CASSPTGGSNQPQHF.

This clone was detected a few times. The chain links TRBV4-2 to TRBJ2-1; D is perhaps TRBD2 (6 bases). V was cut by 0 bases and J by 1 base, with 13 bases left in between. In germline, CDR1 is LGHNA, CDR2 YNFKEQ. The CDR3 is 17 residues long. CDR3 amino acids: CASSQDPSGGSYNEQFF. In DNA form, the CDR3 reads TGTGCCAGCAGCCAAGATCCGAGTGGGGGGTCCTACAATGAGCAGTTCTTC.

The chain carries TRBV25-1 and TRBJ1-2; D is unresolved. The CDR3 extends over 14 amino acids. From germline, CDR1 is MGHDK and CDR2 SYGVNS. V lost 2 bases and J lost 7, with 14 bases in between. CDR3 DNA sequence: TGTGCCAGCAGTGAACGCACGGGGATAGGTGGCTACACCTTC. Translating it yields CASSERTGIGGYTF.

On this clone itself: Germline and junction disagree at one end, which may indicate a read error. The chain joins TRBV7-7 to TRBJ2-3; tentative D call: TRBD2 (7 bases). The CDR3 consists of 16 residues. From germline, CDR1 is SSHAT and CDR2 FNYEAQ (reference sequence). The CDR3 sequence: CASSLGGDTSTDTQYF. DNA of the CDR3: TGTGCTAGCAGCTTAGGGGGGGATACTAGCACAGATACGCAGTATTTT.

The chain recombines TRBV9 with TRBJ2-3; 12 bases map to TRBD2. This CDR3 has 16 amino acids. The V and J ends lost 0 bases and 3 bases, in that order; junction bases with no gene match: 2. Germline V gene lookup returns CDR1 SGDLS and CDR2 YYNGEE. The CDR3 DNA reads TGTGCCAGCAGCGTAGCGCTAGCGGGGGGGACAGATACGCAGTATTTT. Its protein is CASSVALAGGTDTQYF.

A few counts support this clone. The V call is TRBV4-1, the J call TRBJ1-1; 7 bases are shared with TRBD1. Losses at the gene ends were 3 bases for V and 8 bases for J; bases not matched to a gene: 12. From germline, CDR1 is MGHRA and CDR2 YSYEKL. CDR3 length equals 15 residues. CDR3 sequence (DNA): TGCGCCAGCAGCCATGTCAGGGGGGCCGCAAGGGAAGCTTTCTTT. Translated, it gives CASSHVRGAAREAFF.

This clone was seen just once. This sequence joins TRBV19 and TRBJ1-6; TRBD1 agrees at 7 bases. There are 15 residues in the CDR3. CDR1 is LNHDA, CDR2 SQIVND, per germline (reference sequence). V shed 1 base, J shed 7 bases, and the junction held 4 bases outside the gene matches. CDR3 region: CASSIADRTNSPLHF. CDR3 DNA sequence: TGTGCCAGTAGTATAGCGGACAGGACCAATTCACCCCTCCACTTT.